The rows below give T cell receptor beta chains drawn from one sample of a study of somatic mutations in cytotoxic T cells in rheumatoid arthritis. Measured with immunoSEQ multiplex PCR; TCRdb has only the in-frame clones, and not every one. The table records about 16,000 clones, more than 70% of them present only once. Sequenced input: CD8+ T cells sorted from blood. The receptors shown here come from an adult with rheumatoid arthritis. Both conserved end residues are trimmed from each CDR3. Each record gives: J gene, CDR3 length, V gene, CDR3 protein.

j_gene: TRBJ1-4; len: 13; v_gene: TRBV2; CDR3aa: ASRPRGGNNEKLF
j_gene: TRBJ1-1; len: 12; v_gene: TRBV6-1; CDR3aa: ASSEGQGATEAF
j_gene: TRBJ1-2; len: 13; v_gene: TRBV2; CDR3aa: ASSEMGITNYGYT
j_gene: TRBJ2-3; len: 14; v_gene: TRBV29-1; CDR3aa: SVEDRYRGGTDTQY
j_gene: TRBJ1-1; len: 12; v_gene: TRBV5-1; CDR3aa: ASSPGQENTEAF
j_gene: TRBJ1-5; len: 10; v_gene: TRBV19; CDR3aa: ASTTGGQPQH
j_gene: TRBJ1-1; len: 12; v_gene: TRBV5-6; CDR3aa: ASSLEVGNTEAF
j_gene: TRBJ2-7; len: 12; v_gene: TRBV6-6; CDR3aa: ASSYAGIGYEQY
j_gene: TRBJ1-1; len: 14; v_gene: TRBV7-3; CDR3aa: ASSLGPDIANTEAF
j_gene: TRBJ2-7; len: 11; v_gene: TRBV11-3; CDR3aa: ASSLAVGNEQY
j_gene: TRBJ2-7; len: 10; v_gene: TRBV7-9; CDR3aa: ASSLLEDEQY
j_gene: TRBJ1-1; len: 11; v_gene: TRBV6-1; CDR3aa: ASSLHPRFEAF
j_gene: TRBJ2-7; len: 12; v_gene: TRBV27; CDR3aa: ASSYSGGPYEQY
j_gene: TRBJ1-2; len: 12; v_gene: TRBV13; CDR3aa: ASSLDEAGGGYT